The sequence of this T cell receptor (beta chain) was determined in a study of T cells in Graves' hyperthyroidism and ophthalmopathy. Before ophthalmopathy appeared, progressors gave blood at initial hyperthyroidism diagnosis. Researchers amplified the TCR beta CDR3 regions from RNA transcripts. The HTBI primer set was used in a first-round RT-PCR of the TCR CDR3. A single record per CDR3 protein comes from TCRdb applying MiXCR to the multiplex PCR reads. The table records about 280,000 distinct CDR3 sequences, around 25% of them present only once. CDR3 length: 14 amino acids. The germline CDR1 and CDR2 sequences are MNHEY and SMNVEV (reference sequence). The V gene end was trimmed by 3 bases and the J gene end by 5 bases; junction bases not matched to a gene: 6. Points on this clonotype: Its antigen is currently unknown.

Study findings and constraints: From stable hyperthyroidism, ophthalmopathy was set apart by a 13 V-J model.

The chain employs TRBV27 and TRBJ2-5; 7 bases fit TRBD1. This TCR came from a man in his forties or fifties with Graves' hyperthyroidism that later progressed to Graves' ophthalmopathy. The sequencing sample was made of blood. DNA of the CDR3: TGTGCCAGCAGTTTCAGGGGGTCTTCGGAGACCCAGTACTTC. Encoded protein: CASSFRGSSETQYF.